This T cell receptor (beta chain) appears in the sequencing data of a study of blood T cells in healthy people across ages. Overall study findings and caveats: With age, beta diversity per million T cells declined roughly linearly, significantly by approximately 40. It was not possible, with unsorted PBMCs, to conclusively compare naive and antigen-experienced cells.

The donors, healthy Caucasians from Russia, were aged about 6 to 100. This clonotype was seen only a few times. The target antigen is unknown. The CDR3 covers 17 residues. Germline-derived CDR1 and CDR2 are LGHNA and YNFKEQ. Trimming cost V 0 bases and J 5 bases, with 16 bases left between them. Alongside a J-beta primer mix, a sample-barcoded 5' primer served in a second PCR lasting about 7 to 12 cycles. TCRdb recomputed calls from the 5' RACE reads with MiXCR, one row per CDR3 protein. The sample holds 650,000 to 1,000,000 distinct CDR3 sequences, around 36% seen once. The sample consisted of blood. The chain carries TRBV4-2 and TRBJ1-4; no clear D. The clonotype comes from a man aged 18 to 29 in good health. CDR3 in DNA: TGTGCCAGCAGCCAAGATTGGGCGCGGCCGAAGAATGAAAAACTGTTTTTT. Its protein is CASSQDWARPKNEKLFF.